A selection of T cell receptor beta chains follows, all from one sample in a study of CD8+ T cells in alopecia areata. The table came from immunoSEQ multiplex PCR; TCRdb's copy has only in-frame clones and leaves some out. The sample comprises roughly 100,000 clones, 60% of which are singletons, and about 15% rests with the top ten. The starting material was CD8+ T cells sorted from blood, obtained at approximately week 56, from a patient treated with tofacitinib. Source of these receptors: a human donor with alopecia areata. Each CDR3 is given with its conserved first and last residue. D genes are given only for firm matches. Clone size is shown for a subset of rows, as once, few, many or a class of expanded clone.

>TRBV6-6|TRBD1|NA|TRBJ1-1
CASTYRGRGNTEAFF
TGTGCCAGCACCTACAGGGGCAGGGGTAACACTGAAGCTTTCTTT
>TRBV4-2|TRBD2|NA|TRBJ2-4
CASSQGGGNIQYF
TGTGCCAGCAGCCAAGGGGGAGGGAACATTCAGTACTTC
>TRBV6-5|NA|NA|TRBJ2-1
CASSYSEVNEQFF
TGTGCCAGCAGTTACTCAGAAGTCAATGAGCAGTTCTTC
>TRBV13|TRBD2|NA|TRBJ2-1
CANSGLAAAPTYNEQFF
TGTGCCAACTCGGGACTAGCGGCGGCCCCGACCTACAATGAGCAGTTCTTC
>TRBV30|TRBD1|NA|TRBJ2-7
CAWSLGQGYAEQYF
TGTGCCTGGAGTTTGGGACAGGGGTATGCCGAGCAGTACTTC
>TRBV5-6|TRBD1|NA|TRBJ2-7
CASSPTGTGPPYEQYF
TGTGCCAGCAGCCCCACAGGGACAGGGCCCCCATACGAGCAGTACTTC
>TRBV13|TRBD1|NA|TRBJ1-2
CASSPGQGHYGYTF
TGTGCCAGCAGCCCAGGACAGGGCCACTATGGCTACACCTTC
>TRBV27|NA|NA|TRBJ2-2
CASSKTSRTGELFF
TGTGCCAGCAGTAAGACTAGTAGGACCGGGGAGCTGTTTTTT
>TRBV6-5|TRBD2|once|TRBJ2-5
CASSYSPSGGETQYF
TGTGCCAGCAGTTACTCGCCTAGCGGGGGAGAGACCCAGTACTTC
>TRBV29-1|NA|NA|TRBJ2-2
CSVETRDGPGELFF
TGCAGCGTTGAAACGAGGGACGGACCCGGGGAGCTGTTTTTT
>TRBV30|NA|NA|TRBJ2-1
CAWSFQATYNEQFF
TGTGCCTGGAGTTTTCAGGCTACTTACAATGAGCAGTTCTTC
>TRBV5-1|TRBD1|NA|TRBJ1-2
CASSARTGEAYGYTF
TGCGCCAGCAGCGCGCGGACAGGGGAGGCCTATGGCTACACCTTC
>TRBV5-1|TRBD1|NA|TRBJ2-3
CASSYRGRSNTDTQYF
TGCGCCAGCAGCTACAGGGGGCGCAGCAACACAGATACGCAGTATTTT
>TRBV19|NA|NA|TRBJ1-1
CASSLGTGTNTEAFF
TGTGCCAGTAGTCTCGGAACAGGGACGAACACTGAAGCTTTCTTT
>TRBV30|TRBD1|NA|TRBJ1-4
CACGQAEKLFF
TGTGCCTGTGGACAGGCCGAAAAACTGTTTTTT
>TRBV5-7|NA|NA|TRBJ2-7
CASSLVKGKYF
TGTGCCAGCAGCTTGGTAAAGGGTAAATACTTC
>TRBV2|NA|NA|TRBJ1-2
CAGSGASYTF
TGTGCCGGTAGTGGCGCTAGCTACACCTTC
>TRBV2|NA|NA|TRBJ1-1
CATAGPGGVPNTEAFF
TGTGCCACCGCCGGGCCGGGAGGGGTTCCTAACACTGAAGCTTTCTTT
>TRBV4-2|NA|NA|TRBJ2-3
CASSPSGTHTDTQYF
TGTGCCAGCAGCCCCTCCGGGACACACACAGATACGCAGTATTTT
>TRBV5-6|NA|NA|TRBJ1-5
CASSLGLNQPQHF
TGTGCCAGCAGCTTGGGTCTTAATCAGCCCCAGCATTTT
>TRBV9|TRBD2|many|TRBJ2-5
CASSAGTTQETQYF
TGTGCCAGCAGCGCCGGGACTACCCAAGAGACCCAGTACTTC
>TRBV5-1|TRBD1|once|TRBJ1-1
CASSLSTGPGTEAFF
TGCGCCAGCAGCTTGTCGACAGGGCCGGGCACTGAAGCTTTCTTT
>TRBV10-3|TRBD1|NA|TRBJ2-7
CATADDRAPYEQYF
TGTGCCACCGCGGACGACAGGGCCCCCTACGAGCAGTACTTC
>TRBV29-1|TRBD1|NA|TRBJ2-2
CSVESPGQGDTGELFF
TGCAGCGTTGAATCACCGGGACAGGGAGATACCGGGGAGCTGTTTTTT
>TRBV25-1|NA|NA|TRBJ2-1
CASSDGGYNEQFF
TGTGCCAGCAGTGACGGCGGGTACAATGAGCAGTTCTTC
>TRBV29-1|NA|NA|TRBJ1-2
CSVAGENGYTF
TGCAGCGTTGCGGGGGAGAATGGCTACACCTTC
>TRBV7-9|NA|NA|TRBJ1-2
CASQLTGARNYGYTF
TGTGCCAGTCAGCTTACGGGTGCCCGGAACTATGGCTACACCTTC
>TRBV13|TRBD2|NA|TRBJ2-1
CASSLLGGGPYNEQFF
TGTGCCAGCAGCTTACTCGGCGGGGGGCCCTACAATGAGCAGTTCTTC
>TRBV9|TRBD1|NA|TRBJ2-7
CASSASSTGVYEQYF
TGTGCCAGCAGCGCCTCTTCAACAGGGGTCTACGAGCAGTACTTC
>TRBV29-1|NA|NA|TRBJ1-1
CSVIQGIEAFF
TGCAGCGTTATCCAGGGGATTGAAGCTTTCTTT
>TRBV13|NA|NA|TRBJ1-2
CASSLGATPGYTF
TGTGCCAGCAGCTTAGGGGCAACTCCTGGCTACACCTTC
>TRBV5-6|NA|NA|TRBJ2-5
CASRDSYQETQYF
TGTGCCAGCAGAGATTCGTACCAAGAGACCCAGTACTTC
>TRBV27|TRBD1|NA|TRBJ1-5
CASSMTGTYSNQPQHF
TGTGCCAGCAGTATGACAGGGACATATAGCAATCAGCCCCAGCATTTT
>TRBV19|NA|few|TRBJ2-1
CASSISREQFF
TGTGCCAGTAGTATATCCCGTGAGCAGTTCTTC
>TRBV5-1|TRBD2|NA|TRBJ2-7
CASSRKRGAYEQYF
TGCGCCAGCAGCAGGAAGCGGGGCGCCTACGAGCAGTACTTC
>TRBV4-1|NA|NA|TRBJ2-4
CASSQGQGQNIQYF
TGCGCCAGCAGCCAGGGGCAGGGCCAAAACATTCAGTACTTC
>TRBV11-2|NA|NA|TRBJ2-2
CASSSPTTRYVGELFF
TGTGCCAGCAGCTCGCCCACGACGCGCTATGTCGGGGAGCTGTTTTTT
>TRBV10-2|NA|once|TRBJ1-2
CASSAFWGNYGYTF
TGCGCCAGCAGTGCATTCTGGGGTAACTATGGCTACACCTTC
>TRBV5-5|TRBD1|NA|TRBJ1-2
CASSQSRDRETNYGYTF
TGTGCCAGCAGCCAGTCCCGGGACAGGGAAACTAACTATGGCTACACCTTC
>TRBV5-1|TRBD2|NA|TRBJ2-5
CASSGSGGHQETQYF
TGCGCCAGCAGCGGTAGCGGGGGCCATCAAGAGACCCAGTACTTC
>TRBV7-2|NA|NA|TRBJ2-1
CASTEGGHEQFF
TGTGCCAGCACCGAGGGGGGTCATGAGCAGTTCTTC
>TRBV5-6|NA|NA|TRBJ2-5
CASSFGDLAWTQYF
TGTGCCAGCAGCTTCGGAGATTTGGCGTGGACCCAGTACTTC
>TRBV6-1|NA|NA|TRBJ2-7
CASSGSLAAYEQYF
TGTGCCAGCAGTGGGAGTCTAGCCGCCTACGAGCAGTACTTC
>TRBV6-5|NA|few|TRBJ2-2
CASSYSSSRELFF
TGTGCCAGCAGTTACTCGAGCAGCCGGGAGCTGTTTTTT
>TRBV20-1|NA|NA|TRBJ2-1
CSARYEQFF
TGCAGTGCTAGGTATGAGCAGTTCTTC
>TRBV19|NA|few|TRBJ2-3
CASSGYPTTDTQYF
TGTGCCAGTAGTGGGTACCCCACCACAGATACGCAGTATTTT
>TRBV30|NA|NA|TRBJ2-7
CAWSSGITYEQYF
TGTGCCTGGAGTTCAGGGATAACCTACGAGCAGTACTTC
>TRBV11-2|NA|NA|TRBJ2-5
CASSPLAGVQYF
TGTGCCAGCAGCCCCCTCGCCGGGGTCCAGTACTTC
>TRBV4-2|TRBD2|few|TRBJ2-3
CASSQETSGGPDTQYF
TGTGCCAGCAGCCAAGAGACTAGCGGGGGACCAGATACGCAGTATTTT
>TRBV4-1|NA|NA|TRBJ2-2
CASSQRGGGTGELFF
TGCGCCAGCAGCCAGCGAGGGGGGGGCACCGGGGAGCTGTTTTTT
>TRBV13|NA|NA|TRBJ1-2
CASSLGRQYYGYTF
TGTGCCAGCAGCTTAGGCAGACAGTACTATGGCTACACCTTC
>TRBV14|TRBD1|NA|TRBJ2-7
CASSQVRGPSYEQYF
TGTGCCAGCAGCCAAGTCAGGGGGCCTTCCTACGAGCAGTACTTC